The 4 T cell receptor beta chains reported below all come from one sample, sequenced in a study of blood T cell repertoires in COVID-19. Clones were read by immunoSEQ multiplex PCR, and TCRdb kept only the in-frame ones, dropping some. The profile covers about 170,000 clones, with about nine tenths appearing a single time and about a tenth taken by the ten largest. Sequencing was carried out using peripheral blood. All receptors derive from an older woman with COVID-19, enrolled during active disease.

The CDR3 is CASSIPGQGINYGYTF. The CDR3 bases are TGTGCCAGTAGCATACCGGGACAGGGGATTAACTATGGCTACACCTTC. This chain uses TRBV19 with TRBJ1-2, with 10 bases identical to TRBD1. Germline values: CDR1 LNHDA, CDR2 SQIVND (reference sequence). J was trimmed by 1 base and V by 6 bases; bases with no gene match: 8. CDR3 length equals 16 residues.

This clone occurred once. The V gene is TRBV7-6, the J gene TRBJ1-1; D uncertain. Germline lookup yields CDR1 SGHVS and CDR2 FNYEAQ. This CDR3 region has 14 residues. V lost 1 base and J lost 4, with 10 bases in between. The DNA for the CDR3 is TGTGCCAGCAGCTTAGGCGGCCGGGGCACTGAAGCTTTCTTT. Residues: CASSLGGRGTEAFF.

This chain uses TRBV18 with TRBJ2-3, with TRBD2 as a possible D gene (6 bases). Looked up from germline, CDR1 is KGHSH and CDR2 is LQKENI. V was cut by 8 bases and J by 2 bases, with 11 bases left in between. The CDR3 spans 13 residues. The CDR3 loop is CASVTGLTDTQYF. Written as DNA, the CDR3 is TGTGCCAGCGTAACGGGACTCACAGATACGCAGTATTTT.

The rearrangement uses TRBV27 and TRBJ2-1, with TRBD1 matching over 8 bases. The J segment lost 5 bases and the V segment lost 6 bases, leaving 9 bases of the junction unmatched. This CDR3 is 15 amino acids long. Germline-derived CDR1 and CDR2 are MNHEY and SMNVEV (reference sequence). The CDR3 coding sequence is TGTGCCAGCAGCCCCACCCTGACAGGGGACAATGAGCAGTTCTTC. Its protein product is CASSPTLTGDNEQFF.